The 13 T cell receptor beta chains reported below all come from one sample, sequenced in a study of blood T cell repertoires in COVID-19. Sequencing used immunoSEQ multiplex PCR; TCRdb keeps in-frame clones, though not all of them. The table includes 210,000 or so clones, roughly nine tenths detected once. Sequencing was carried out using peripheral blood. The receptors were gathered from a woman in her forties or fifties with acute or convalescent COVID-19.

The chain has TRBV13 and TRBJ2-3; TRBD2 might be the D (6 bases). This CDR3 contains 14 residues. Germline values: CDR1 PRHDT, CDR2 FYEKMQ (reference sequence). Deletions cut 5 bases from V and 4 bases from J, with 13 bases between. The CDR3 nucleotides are TGTGCCAGCAGCCCTAGGGGCGGGGCAGATACGCAGTATTTT. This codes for CASSPRGGADTQYF.

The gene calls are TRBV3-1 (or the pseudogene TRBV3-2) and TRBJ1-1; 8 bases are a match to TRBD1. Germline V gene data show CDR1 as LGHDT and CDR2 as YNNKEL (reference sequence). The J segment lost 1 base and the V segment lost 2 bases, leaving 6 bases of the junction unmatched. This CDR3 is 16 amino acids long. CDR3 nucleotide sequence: TGTGCCAGCAGCCAACAAGGACAGGGAGGGAACACTGAAGCTTTCTTT. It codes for CASSQQGQGGNTEAFF.

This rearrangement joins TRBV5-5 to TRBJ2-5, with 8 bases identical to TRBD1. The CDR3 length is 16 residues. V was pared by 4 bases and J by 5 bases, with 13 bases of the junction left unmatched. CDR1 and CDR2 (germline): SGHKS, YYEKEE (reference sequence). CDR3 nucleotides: TGTGCCAGCAGCCCGTTTGGACAGGGAGTGCGGGAGACCCAGTACTTC. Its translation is CASSPFGQGVRETQYF.

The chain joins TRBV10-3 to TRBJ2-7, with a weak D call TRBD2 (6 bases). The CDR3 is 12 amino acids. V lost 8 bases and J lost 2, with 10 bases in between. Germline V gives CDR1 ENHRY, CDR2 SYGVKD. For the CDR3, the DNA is TGTGCCATCTCCGCGGGGACCTACGAGCAGTACTTC. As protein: CAISAGTYEQYF.

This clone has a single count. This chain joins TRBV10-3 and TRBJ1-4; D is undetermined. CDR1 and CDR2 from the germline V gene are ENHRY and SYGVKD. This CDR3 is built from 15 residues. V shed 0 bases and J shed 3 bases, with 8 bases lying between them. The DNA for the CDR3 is TGTGCCATCAGTGAGTCGCGGGCTGCTAATGAAAAACTGTTTTTT. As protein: CAISESRAANEKLFF.

The CDR3 is CASSPGLAGNQETQYF. As DNA, the CDR3 is TGCGCCAGCAGCCCGGGACTAGCGGGAAACCAAGAGACCCAGTACTTC. The chain couples TRBV5-1 to TRBJ2-5; 13 bases align to TRBD2. The germline gives CDR1 SGHRS, CDR2 YFSETQ. Germline trimming cut 4 bases from V and 0 bases from J; bases unmatched to any gene: 3. CDR3 length: 16 amino acids.

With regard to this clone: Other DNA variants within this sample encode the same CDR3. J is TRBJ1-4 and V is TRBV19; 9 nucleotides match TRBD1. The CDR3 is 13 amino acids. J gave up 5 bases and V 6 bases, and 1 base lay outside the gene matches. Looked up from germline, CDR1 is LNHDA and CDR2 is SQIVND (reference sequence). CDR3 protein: CASRDRGNEKLFF. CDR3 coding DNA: TGTGCCAGTAGGGACAGGGGAAATGAAAAACTGTTTTTT.

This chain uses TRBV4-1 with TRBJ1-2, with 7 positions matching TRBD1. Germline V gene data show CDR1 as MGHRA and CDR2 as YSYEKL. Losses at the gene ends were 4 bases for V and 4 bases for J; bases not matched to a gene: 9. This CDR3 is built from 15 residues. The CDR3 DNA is TGCGCCAGCAGCCCCGACGGGACAGACCCCTATGGCTACACCTTC. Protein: CASSPDGTDPYGYTF.

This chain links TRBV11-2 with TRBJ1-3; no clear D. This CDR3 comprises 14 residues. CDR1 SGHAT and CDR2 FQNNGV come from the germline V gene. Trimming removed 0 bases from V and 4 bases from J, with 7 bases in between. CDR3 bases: TGTGCCAGCAGCTTAGAATTCTCCGGAAACACCATATATTTT. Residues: CASSLEFSGNTIYF.

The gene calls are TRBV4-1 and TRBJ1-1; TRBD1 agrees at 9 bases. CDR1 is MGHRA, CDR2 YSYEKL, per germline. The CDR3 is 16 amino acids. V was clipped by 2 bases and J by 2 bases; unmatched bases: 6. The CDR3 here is CASSQIPGQGNTEAFF. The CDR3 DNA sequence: TGCGCCAGCAGCCAAATACCGGGACAGGGAAACACTGAAGCTTTCTTT.

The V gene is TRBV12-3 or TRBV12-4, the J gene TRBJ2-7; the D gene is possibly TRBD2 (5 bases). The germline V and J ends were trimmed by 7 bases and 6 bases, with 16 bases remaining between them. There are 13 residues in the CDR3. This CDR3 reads CASTLVLGGEQYF. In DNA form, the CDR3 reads TGTGCCAGCACCCTTGTCCTCGGAGGCGAGCAGTACTTC.

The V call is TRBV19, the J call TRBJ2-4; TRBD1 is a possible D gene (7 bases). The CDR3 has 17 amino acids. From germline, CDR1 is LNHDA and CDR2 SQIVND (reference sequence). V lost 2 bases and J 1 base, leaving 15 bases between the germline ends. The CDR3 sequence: CASSIFEGAGAKNIQYF. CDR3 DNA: TGTGCCAGTAGTATATTTGAGGGGGCGGGGGCCAAAAACATTCAGTACTTC.

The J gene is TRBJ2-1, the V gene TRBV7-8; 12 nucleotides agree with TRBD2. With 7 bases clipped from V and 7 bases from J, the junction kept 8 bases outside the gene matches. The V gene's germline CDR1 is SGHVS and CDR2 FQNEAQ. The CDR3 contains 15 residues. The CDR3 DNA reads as TGTGCCAGCATCGCCGGACTAGCGGGGATAAATGAGCAGTTCTTC. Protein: CASIAGLAGINEQFF.